This T cell receptor (beta chain) originates from a study of technical replicates of blood from several donors. This CDR3 comprises 18 residues. V dropped 4 bases and J dropped 3; count of bases not matched to a gene: 13. Germline assignment: CDR1 LGHNA and CDR2 YNFKEQ. Clones were read by immunoSEQ multiplex PCR, and TCRdb kept only the in-frame ones, dropping some. The sample lists under 95,000 clones, approximately 94% occurring once. The clonotype was recovered from a human donor in good health. Sequenced material: T cells isolated from PBMCs. The chain uses TRBV4-2 and TRBJ2-3; 10 positions match TRBD2. CDR3 coding DNA: TGTGCCAGCAGCCGAACCGGGACTAGCGAGGGAAAAACAGATACGCAGTATTTT. Translating gives CASSRTGTSEGKTDTQYF.